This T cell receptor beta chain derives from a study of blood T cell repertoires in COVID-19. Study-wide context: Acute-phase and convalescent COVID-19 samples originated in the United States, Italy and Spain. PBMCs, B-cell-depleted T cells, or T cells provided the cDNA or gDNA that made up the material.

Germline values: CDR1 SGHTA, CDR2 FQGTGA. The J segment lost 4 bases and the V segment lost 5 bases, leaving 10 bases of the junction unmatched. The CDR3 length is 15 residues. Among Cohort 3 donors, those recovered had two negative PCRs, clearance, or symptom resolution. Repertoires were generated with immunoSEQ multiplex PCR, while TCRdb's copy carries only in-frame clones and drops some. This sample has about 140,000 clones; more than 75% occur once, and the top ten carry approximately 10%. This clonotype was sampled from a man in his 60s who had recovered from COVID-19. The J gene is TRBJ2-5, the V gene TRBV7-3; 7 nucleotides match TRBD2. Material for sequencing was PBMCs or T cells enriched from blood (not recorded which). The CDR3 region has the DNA TGTGCCAGCAGCCCTTTGGGGGTAGCGGGAGAGACCCAGTACTTC. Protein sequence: CASSPLGVAGETQYF.